This T cell receptor beta chain comes out of a study of cytomegalovirus exposure and HLA in healthy donors (dated by TCRdb to between 2016 and 2019). Looking at the study overall: An earlier analysis of some 500 of the donors reported 250 to 350 Gb of sequence data and some 120 million unique TCR beta sequences from 150 million to 200 million T cells. An early release covering about 600 HLA-typed donors comprised 250 to 350 gigabases of sequencing data and 85 million to 100 million unique TCR sequences. Of the approximately 400 genotyped donors, roughly 85% fell in the genetic ancestry cluster associated with self-reported Caucasian donors. The study aimed to test whether signatures of past pathogen exposure could be identified by cataloging public T cell receptors. Using immunosequencing, the study profiled T cell repertoires from around 680 subjects and related those repertoires to cytomegalovirus serostatus. A separate validation cohort of 100 to 150 different subjects was used in addition to the roughly 670-subject first cohort. High-throughput TCR immunosequencing, statistical association of individual TCRs with disease status, and machine learning were combined to predict cytomegalovirus infection status. To study patterns of TCR occurrence, a later analysis re-analyzed previously published TCR beta repertoires from 600 to 750 donors and added high-resolution HLA genotyping. The later analysis used no new phenotypic data to find candidate immune exposures, relying instead on TCR beta sequences and their occurrence across donors. An earlier analysis of 500 to 750 of the donors applied high-throughput TCR beta sequencing to assess whether each TCR beta V gene segment acted as functional or pseudogenic. Donor age, sex, ethnicity and CMV serostatus were collected together with the repertoire data. A later genetic analysis used genome-wide SNP genotypes for about 65% of the 666 donors, treating that subset as a discovery cohort. Every discovery cohort repertoire had been produced on one sequencing platform. Both class I and class II loci were covered by HLA typing, at four-digit resolution. The number of donors typed differed by locus, with 629-630 for A, B, C, DRB1 and DQB1, roughly 520 for DQA1, over 600 for DPA1, and around 430 for DPB1. Several DR-DQ haplotypes were handled as single units for association and clustering, since linkage in the cohort was strong. Among several hundred genotyped donors of the cohort, an average of around 220,000 unique TCR beta nucleotide sequences was sequenced per donor, of which about 18% were non-productive.

The CDR3 numbers 14 residues from cysteine through phenylalanine. Only the CDR3 portion is preserved as DNA: 42 bases, with reading frame beginning at the first base. V trim: 2 bases; J trim: 6 bases; unmatched bases: 3. Based on the germline V gene (reference sequence), the CDR1 and CDR2 sequences are SEHNR and FQNEAQ. About this clone itself: Which antigen it targets is not known. It has no much larger one-base neighbor in the sample; base qualities were not kept.

The method behind the library was the immunoSEQ multiplex PCR assay. For the multiplex PCR, a mixture combining 60 forward primers for TCR Vbeta segments and 13 reverse primers for TCR Jbeta segments was used. A multiplex PCR assay on genomic DNA amplified the CDR3 region of rearranged TCR beta genes. Amplified TCR beta libraries were sequenced as 87-base-pair reads on the Illumina HiSeq System. In the source study's methods: In a later analysis, roughly 80 million unique TCR beta chains were counted across the 500 to 700 repertoires, and approximately 11 million of these chains were shared by at least two donors. Raw reads were error-corrected and collapsed into unique sequences with a nearest-neighbor algorithm that merged closely related sequences to remove PCR and sequencing errors. V, D and J gene segments were assigned by aligning CDR3 sequences to IMGT reference sequences. For a sequence to be retained, at least a six-nucleotide match to both a V gene segment and a J gene segment was required. Rearrangements were called productive when the CDR3 lacked stop codons and stayed in frame with V and J; all others were non-productive. CDR3 was defined according to IMGT convention as the region running from the second conserved V-encoded cysteine to the conserved J-encoded phenylalanine. The earlier analysis of 587 of the donors excluded sequences that lacked an unambiguous match to a single V gene segment. In an earlier analysis of approximately 500 of the donors, a V segment was called functional when productive rearrangements were above 56.7%, and segregating when the standard deviation between donors exceeded 5%. To diagnose cytomegalovirus status from the catalog of TCR beta chain sequences, a statistical classification framework was built. V and J gene assignment, in a later analysis, came from comparing TCR nucleotide sequences with IMGT/GENE-DB human TR gene sequences. A later analysis assigned CDR3 sequences and most-parsimonious VDJ recombination scenarios with the TCRdist pipeline. In a later analysis, every TCR beta chain was defined by the combination of its CDR3 amino acid sequence and its V-gene family, and reads without a unique V-gene family were dropped. To address suspected cross-contamination and a sequencing artifact, a later analysis removed over 500 highly shared, low-generation-probability nucleotide sequences. In a later analysis, a clonal expansion index for each public chain was calculated from normalized within-repertoire ranks of inferred template counts. In a later analysis, generation probabilities were computed using a VDJ recombination model fitted to out-of-frame rearrangements, and the results were checked against IGoR. In a later analysis, TCR-TCR, TCR-HLA and TCR-CMV co-occurrence was scored with hypergeometric tests, and a repertoire-size bias correction was applied to TCR pairs. In a later analysis, false discovery rates were estimated by permuting HLA or CMV assignments 20 times. In a later analysis, co-occurring TCRs were grouped using DBSCAN, with TCRdist sequence similarity added in when clustering inside HLA-allele-positive subsets. For co-occurrence clustering, repertoires with fewer than 30,000 or more than 120,000 public chains were excluded, along with roughly 5 repertoires with anomalous nucleotide sharing. Drawn from immuneACCESS, this table holds only the in-frame rearrangements with V and J called that TCRdb kept. Clones are partly lost; checked studies trace under half to an unresolved V gene and leave the rest unexplained. The V and J calls and the clone size are those of that table, but D and trimming were determined from the DNA. This sample is represented by about 180,000 clones; about four fifths of them were singletons. The leading ten clones occupy about 1.9% of the sample.

Here is what the overall study found, with its caveats: According to a later analysis, TCR association rates differed among HLA loci, with DRB1 alleles showing the most associated TCRs and HLA-C alleles showing the fewest. At a false discovery rate of 0.05, a later analysis linked under 20,000 TCR beta sequences to specific HLA alleles. In vitro tests confirmed that three of the cytomegalovirus-associated TCR beta chains recognize cytomegalovirus antigens. HLA typing was unavailable for some donors at each locus, so association tests used only the typed subset. According to a later genetic analysis, donors in an Asian-associated ancestry cluster had fewer N-insertions in productive TCRs than the approximately 700-donor mean. In a later analysis, HLA-associated TCR beta chains were found to be more clonally expanded and to have lower generation probabilities than equally common non-associated chains. In this cohort, only TCR beta chains were sequenced, and detectable features were limited by the absence of alpha or paired-chain data. The 87-base-pair reads could not distinguish some IMGT-functional V segments, including TRBV6-2 and TRBV6-3, so those segments were excluded. Immune exposure information for the cohort was limited to CMV serostatus. Most TCR sequences were seen in very few donors, while some public TCRs were found in many individuals. Presence/absence analyses assumed roughly uniform sequencing depth across donors, an assumption that may not hold. In a later analysis, several top co-occurrence clusters were reported to appear linked to parvovirus B19, influenza, CMV and Epstein-Barr virus. When HLA alleles, especially DR and DQ, strongly co-occurred, attributing TCR associations to individual alleles was difficult. In an earlier analysis of about 600 of the donors, most TCR beta V segments appeared in productive rearrangements about 87% or about 30% of the time, broadly matching IMGT annotations. Most CMV-associated TCR beta chains appeared to be HLA-restricted in a later analysis, and the HLA associations seemed to be driven largely by CMV exposure. In a later genetic analysis, a missense DCLRE1C variant was associated with V-gene and J-gene trimming of TCR beta chains, and the association was replicated in an independent cohort. Because counts were too low, about 17 rarely observed V segments, including chromosome 9 orphons, were excluded from the earlier analysis of roughly 580 of the donors. It was suggested by the authors that the approach could potentially be generalized to other disease states and immunological phenotypes. In the study, roughly 160 TCR beta chains were listed as associated with cytomegalovirus. A group of highly shared sequence variants was considered likely to be a technical artifact of the sequencing pipeline. Correlated functional status among segregating V segments might reflect linkage disequilibrium, but an unknown experimental factor could not be ruled out. The classifier was reported to diagnose cytomegalovirus status with high specificity and sensitivity in both the original cohort and the validation cohort. A further reported finding was that TCR beta sequences accurately predicted the HLA-A and HLA-B alleles for most subjects in the first cohort.

In total, approximately 610 healthy bone marrow donors made up the cohort. Cohort members were all nominally healthy when sampled, although unrecorded immune exposures were likely present. The donor was CMV seronegative and was included in the group of a few hundred seronegative cohort members. A peripheral blood sample was provided by each donor, and peripheral blood mononuclear cells were used for TCR beta sequencing. Genomic DNA extraction from the blood cell samples was performed with the Qiagen DNeasy Blood Extraction Kit. The specimen was PBMCs. The receptor was isolated from a woman aged 25 to 39 in good health and CMV-seronegative. The V and J segments used are TRBV7-9 and TRBJ1-5, and 8 junction bases match TRBD1. The CDR3 reads CASSLSGGGQPQHF. The DNA is TGTGCCAGCAGCTTATCAGGGGGCGGTCAGCCCCAGCATTTT.